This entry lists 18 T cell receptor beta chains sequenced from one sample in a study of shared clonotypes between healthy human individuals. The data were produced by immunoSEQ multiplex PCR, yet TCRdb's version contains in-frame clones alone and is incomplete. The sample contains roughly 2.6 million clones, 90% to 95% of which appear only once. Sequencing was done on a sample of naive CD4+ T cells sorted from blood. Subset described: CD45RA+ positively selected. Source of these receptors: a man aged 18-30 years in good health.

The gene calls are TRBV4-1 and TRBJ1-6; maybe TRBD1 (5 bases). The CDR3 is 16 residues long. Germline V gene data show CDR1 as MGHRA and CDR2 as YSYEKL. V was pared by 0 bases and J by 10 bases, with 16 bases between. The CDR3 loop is CASSQEGTARRSPLHF. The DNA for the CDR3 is TGCGCCAGCAGCCAAGAGGGGACCGCAAGAAGGTCACCCCTCCACTTT.

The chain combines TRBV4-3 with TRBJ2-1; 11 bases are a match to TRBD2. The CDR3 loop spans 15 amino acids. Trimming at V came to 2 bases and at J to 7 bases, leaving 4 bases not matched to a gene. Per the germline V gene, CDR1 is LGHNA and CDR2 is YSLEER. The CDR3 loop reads CASSQRLAGPNEQFF. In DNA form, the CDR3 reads TGCGCCAGCAGCCAACGACTAGCGGGGCCGAATGAGCAGTTCTTC.

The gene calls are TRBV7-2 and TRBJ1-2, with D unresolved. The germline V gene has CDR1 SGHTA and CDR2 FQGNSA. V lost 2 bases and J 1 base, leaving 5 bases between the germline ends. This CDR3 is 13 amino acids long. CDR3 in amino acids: CASSLRINYGYTF. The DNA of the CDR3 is TGTGCCAGCAGCTTAAGAATTAACTATGGCTACACCTTC.

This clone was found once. The CDR3 DNA reads TGTGCCAGCAGCCGGGGACTAGCGGGAGGCAATGAGCAGTTCTTC. It is translated as CASSRGLAGGNEQFF. The chain is built from TRBV11-2 and TRBJ2-1; TRBD2 matches 15 bases. CDR3 size: 15 residues. The V and J ends lost 5 bases and 6 bases, in that order; junction bases with no gene match: 2. Germline CDR1 reads SGHAT; CDR2 reads FQNNGV.

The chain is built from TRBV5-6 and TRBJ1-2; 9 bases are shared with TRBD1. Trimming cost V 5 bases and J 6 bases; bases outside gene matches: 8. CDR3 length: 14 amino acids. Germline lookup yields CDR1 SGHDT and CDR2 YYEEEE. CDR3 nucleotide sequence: TGTGCCAGCAGTTCCTGGGACAGGGCCAATGGCTACACCTTC. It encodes CASSSWDRANGYTF. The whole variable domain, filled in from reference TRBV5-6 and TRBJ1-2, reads DAGVTQSPTHLIKTRGQQVTLRCSPKSGHDTVSWYQQALGQGPQFIFQYYEEEERQRGNFPDRFSGHQFPNYSSELNVNALLLGDSALYLCASSSWDRANGYTFGSGTRLTVV.

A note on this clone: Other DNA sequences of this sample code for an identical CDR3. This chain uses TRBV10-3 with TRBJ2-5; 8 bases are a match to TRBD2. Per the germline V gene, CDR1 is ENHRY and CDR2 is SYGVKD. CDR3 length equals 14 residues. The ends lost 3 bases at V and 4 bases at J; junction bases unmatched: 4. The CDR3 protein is CAISESGGGETQYF. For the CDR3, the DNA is TGTGCCATCAGTGAAAGCGGGGGAGGAGAGACCCAGTACTTC.

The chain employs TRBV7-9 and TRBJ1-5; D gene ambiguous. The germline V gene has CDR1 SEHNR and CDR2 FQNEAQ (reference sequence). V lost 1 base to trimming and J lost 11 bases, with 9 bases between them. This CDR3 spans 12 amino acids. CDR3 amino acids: CASSLGAASQHF. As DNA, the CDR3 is TGTGCCAGCAGCTTAGGGGCAGCGTCCCAGCATTTT. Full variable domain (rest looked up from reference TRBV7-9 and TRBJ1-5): DTGVSQNPRHKITKRGQNVTFRCDPISEHNRLYWYRQTLGQGPEFLTYFQNEAQLEKSRLLSDRFSAERPKGSFSTLEIQRTEQGDSAMYLCASSLGAASQHFGDGTRLSIL.

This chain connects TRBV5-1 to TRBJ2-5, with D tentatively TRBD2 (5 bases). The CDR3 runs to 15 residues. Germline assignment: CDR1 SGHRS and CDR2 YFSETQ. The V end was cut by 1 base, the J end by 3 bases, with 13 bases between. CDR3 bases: TGCGCCAGCAGCTTGTCCGGCGGGCCGAAAGAGACCCAGTACTTC. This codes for CASSLSGGPKETQYF.

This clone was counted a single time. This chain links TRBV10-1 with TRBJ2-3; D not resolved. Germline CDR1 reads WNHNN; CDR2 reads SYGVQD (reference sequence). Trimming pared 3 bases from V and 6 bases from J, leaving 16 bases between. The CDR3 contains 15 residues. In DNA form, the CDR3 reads TGCGCCAGCAGTGAAGGTTTTAACCTCGGGGATACGCAGTATTTT. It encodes CASSEGFNLGDTQYF.

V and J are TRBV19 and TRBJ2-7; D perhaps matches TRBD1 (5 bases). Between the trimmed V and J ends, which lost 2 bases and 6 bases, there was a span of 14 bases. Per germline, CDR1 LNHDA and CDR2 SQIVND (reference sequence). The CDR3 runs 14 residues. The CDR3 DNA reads TGTGCCAGTAGTATACAGATGTCAGACAGCGAGCAGTACTTC. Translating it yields CASSIQMSDSEQYF.

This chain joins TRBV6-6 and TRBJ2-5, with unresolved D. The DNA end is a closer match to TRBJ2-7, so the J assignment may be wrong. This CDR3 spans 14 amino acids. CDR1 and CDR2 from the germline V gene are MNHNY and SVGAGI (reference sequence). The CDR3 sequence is CASTPNSPSYEQYF. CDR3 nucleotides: TGTGCCAGCACACCTAACAGCCCTTCCTACGAGCAGTACTTC.

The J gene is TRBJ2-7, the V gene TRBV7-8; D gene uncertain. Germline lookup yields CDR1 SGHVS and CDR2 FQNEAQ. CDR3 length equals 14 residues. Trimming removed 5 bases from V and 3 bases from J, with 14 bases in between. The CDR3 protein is CASSRQFANYEQYF. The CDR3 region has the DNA TGTGCCAGCAGCCGCCAGTTTGCTAACTACGAGCAGTACTTC. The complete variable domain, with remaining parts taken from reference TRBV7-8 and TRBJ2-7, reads GAGVSQSPRYKVAKRGQDVALRCDPISGHVSLFWYQQALGQGPEFLTYFQNEAQLDKSGLPSDRFFAERPEGSVSTLKIQRTQQEDSAVYLCASSRQFANYEQYFGPGTRLTVT.

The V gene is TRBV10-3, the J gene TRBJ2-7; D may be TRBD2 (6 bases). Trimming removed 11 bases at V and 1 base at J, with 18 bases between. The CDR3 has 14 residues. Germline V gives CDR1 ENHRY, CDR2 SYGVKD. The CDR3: CAATPGASSYEQYF. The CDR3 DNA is TGTGCCGCCACCCCGGGAGCATCATCCTACGAGCAGTACTTC.

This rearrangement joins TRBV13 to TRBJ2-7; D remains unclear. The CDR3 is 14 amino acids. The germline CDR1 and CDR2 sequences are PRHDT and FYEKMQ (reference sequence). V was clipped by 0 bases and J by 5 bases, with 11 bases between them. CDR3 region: CASSLGGKIDEQYF. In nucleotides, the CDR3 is TGTGCCAGCAGCTTAGGAGGGAAAATCGACGAGCAGTACTTC. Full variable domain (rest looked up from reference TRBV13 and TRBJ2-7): AAGVIQSPRHLIKEKRETATLKCYPIPRHDTVYWYQQGPGQDPQFLISFYEKMQSDKGSIPDRFSAQQFSDYHSELNMSSLELGDSALYFCASSLGGKIDEQYFGPGTRLTVT.

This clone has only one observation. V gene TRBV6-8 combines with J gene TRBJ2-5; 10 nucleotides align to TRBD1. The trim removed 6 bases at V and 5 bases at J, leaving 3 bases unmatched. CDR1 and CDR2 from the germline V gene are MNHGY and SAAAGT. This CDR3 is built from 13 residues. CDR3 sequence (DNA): TGTGCCAGCAGGCCGGGACAGGGGGAGACCCAGTACTTC. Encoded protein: CASRPGQGETQYF.

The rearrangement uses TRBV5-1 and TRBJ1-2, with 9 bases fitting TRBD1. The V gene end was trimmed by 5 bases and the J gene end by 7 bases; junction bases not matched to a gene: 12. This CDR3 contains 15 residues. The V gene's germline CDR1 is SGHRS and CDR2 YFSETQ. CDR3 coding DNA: TGCGCCAGCAGTTACTCCCGGGACAGGGCAGTTGGCTACACCTTC. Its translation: CASSYSRDRAVGYTF.

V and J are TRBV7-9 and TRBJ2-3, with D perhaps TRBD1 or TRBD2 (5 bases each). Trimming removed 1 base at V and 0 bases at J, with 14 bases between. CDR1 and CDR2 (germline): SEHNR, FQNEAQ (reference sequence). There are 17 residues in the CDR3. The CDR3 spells CASSLGGYRTSTDTQYF. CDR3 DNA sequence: TGTGCCAGCAGCTTAGGGGGGTACAGAACTAGCACAGATACGCAGTATTTT.

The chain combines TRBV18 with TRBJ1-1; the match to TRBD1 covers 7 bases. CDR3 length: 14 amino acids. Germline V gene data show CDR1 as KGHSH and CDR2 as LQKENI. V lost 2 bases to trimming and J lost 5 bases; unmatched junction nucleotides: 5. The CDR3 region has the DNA TGTGCCAGCTCACCAACCGGGACAGTGACTGAAGCTTTCTTT. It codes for CASSPTGTVTEAFF.